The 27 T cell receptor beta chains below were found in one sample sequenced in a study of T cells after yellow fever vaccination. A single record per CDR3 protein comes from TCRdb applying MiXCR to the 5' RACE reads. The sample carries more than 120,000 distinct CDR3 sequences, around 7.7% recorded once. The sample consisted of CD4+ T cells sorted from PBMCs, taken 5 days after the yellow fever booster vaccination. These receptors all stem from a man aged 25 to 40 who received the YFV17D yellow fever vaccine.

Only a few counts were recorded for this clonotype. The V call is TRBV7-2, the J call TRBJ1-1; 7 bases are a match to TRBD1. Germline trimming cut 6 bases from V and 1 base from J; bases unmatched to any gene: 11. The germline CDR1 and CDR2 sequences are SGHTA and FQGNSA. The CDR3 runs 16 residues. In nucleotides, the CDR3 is TGTGCCAGCAGAAGACGACAGGGAGGGAGGAACACTGAAGCTTTCTTT. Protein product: CASRRRQGGRNTEAFF.

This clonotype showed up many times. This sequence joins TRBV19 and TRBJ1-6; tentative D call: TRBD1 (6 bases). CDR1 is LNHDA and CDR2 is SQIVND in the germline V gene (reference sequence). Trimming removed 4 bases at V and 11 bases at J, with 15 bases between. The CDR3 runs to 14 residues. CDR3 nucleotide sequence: TGTGCCAGTAGTACCAAAGCCCAGGGGCCACCCCTCCACTTT. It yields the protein CASSTKAQGPPLHF.

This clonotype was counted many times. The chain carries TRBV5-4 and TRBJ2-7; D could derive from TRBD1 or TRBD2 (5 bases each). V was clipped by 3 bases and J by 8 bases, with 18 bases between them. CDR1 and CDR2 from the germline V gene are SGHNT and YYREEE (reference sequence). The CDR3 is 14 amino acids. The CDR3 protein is CASSSAGTDLKQYF. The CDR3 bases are TGTGCCAGCAGCTCCGCCGGGACGGACTTAAAGCAGTACTTC.

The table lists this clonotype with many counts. The CDR3 nucleotides read TGCGCCAGCAGCTTGGCCCCGGAAATCTATGGCTACACCTTC. This encodes CASSLAPEIYGYTF. The chain couples TRBV5-1 to TRBJ1-2; no reliable D call. CDR3 length: 14 residues. V lost 0 bases to trimming and J lost 4 bases, with 10 bases between them. From germline, CDR1 is SGHRS and CDR2 YFSETQ.

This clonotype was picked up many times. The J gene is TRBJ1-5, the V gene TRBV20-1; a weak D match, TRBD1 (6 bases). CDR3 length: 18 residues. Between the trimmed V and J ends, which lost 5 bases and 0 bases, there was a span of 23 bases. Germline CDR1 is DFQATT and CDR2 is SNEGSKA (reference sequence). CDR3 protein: CSAPSPGTGLYSNQPQHF. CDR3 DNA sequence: TGCAGTGCTCCCTCCCCGGGAACAGGGCTCTATAGCAATCAGCCCCAGCATTTT.

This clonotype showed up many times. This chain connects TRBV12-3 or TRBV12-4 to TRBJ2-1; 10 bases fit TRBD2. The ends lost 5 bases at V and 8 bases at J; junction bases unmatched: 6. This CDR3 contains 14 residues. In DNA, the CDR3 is TGTGCCAGCAGTCCGACTAGCGGGCGCGATGAGCAGTTCTTC. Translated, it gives CASSPTSGRDEQFF.

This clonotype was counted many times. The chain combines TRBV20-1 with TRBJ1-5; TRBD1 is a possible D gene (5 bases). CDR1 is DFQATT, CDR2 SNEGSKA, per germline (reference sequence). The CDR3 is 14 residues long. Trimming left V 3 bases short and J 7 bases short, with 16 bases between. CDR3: CSASPPGPGQPQHF. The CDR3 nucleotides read TGCAGTGCTAGTCCCCCGGGGCCTGGGCAGCCCCAGCATTTT.

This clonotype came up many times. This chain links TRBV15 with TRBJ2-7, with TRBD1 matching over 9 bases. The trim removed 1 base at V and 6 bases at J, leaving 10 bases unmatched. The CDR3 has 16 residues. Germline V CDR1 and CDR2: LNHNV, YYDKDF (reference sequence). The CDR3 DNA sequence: TGTGCCACCAGCAGAGCCTCCCCGGGACAGGGTACCGAGCAGTACTTC. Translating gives CATSRASPGQGTEQYF.

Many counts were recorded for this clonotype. The CDR3 region has the DNA TGTGCCATCAGAGTTAGCGGGCAAGAGACCCAGTACTTC. Translated: CAIRVSGQETQYF. The chain uses TRBV10-3 and TRBJ2-5, with 7 bases matching TRBD2. This CDR3 is 13 amino acids long. CDR1 and CDR2 from the germline V gene are ENHRY and SYGVKD. V trimming: 6 bases; J trimming: 2 bases; junction bases outside the gene matches: 3.

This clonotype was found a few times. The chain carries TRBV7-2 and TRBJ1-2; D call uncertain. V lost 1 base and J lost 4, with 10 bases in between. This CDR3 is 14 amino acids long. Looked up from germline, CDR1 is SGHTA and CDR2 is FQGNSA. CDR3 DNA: TGTGCCAGCAGCTTAGAAGTCAGCCTCTATGGCTACACCTTC. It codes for CASSLEVSLYGYTF.

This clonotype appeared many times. The DNA of the CDR3 is TGCAGTGCTAGAGATGGGGGTCCTGGCTATGGCTACACCTTC. It codes for CSARDGGPGYGYTF. The rearrangement links TRBV20-1 to TRBJ1-2; a weak D match, TRBD1 (5 bases). Germline CDR1 DFQATT, CDR2 SNEGSKA (reference sequence). The CDR3 length is 14 residues. Between the trimmed V and J ends, which lost 0 bases and 4 bases, there was a span of 12 bases.

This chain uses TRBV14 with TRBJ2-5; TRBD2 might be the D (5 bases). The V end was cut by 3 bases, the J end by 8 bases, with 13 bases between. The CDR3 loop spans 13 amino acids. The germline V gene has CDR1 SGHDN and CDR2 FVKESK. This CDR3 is CASSHRTHFTQYF. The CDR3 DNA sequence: TGTGCCAGCAGCCACCGGACTCATTTTACCCAGTACTTC.

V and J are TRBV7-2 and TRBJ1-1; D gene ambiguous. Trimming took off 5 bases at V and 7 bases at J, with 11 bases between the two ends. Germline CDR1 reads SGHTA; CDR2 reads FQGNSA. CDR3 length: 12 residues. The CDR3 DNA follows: TGTGCCAGCAGCCGTTCGAGGATTGAAGCTTTCTTT. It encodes CASSRSRIEAFF.

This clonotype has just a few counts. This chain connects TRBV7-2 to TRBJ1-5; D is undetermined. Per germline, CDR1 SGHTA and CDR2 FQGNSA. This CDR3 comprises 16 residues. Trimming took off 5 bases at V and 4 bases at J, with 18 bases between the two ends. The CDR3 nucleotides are TGTGCCAGCAGCCCTTCCATCGGGTTGGGAAATCAGCCCCAGCATTTT. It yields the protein CASSPSIGLGNQPQHF.

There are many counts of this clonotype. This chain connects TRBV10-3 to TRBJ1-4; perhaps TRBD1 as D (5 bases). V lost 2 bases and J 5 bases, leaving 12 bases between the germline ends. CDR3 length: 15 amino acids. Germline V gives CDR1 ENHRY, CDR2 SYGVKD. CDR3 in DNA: TGTGCCATCAGTGAGAACCGGGGCAACAATGAAAAACTGTTTTTT. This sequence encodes CAISENRGNNEKLFF.

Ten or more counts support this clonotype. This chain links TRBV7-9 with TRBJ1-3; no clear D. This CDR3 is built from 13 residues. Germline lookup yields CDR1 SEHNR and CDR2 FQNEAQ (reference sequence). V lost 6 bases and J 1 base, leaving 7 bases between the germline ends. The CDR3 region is CASSRESGNTIYF. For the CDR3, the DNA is TGTGCCAGCAGTAGGGAATCTGGAAACACCATATATTTT.

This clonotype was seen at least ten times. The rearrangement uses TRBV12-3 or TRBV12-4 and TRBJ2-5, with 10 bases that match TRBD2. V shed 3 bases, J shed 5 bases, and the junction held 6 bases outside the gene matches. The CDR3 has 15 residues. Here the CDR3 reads CASSFGSSGGETQYF. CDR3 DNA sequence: TGTGCCAGCAGTTTTGGTTCTAGCGGGGGCGAGACCCAGTACTTC.

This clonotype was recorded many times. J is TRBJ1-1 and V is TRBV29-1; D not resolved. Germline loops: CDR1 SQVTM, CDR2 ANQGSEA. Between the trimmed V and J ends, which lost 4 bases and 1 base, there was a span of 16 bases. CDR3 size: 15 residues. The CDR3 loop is CSVGFPTDPNTEAFF. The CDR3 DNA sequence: TGCAGCGTTGGTTTTCCGACGGACCCGAACACTGAAGCTTTCTTT.

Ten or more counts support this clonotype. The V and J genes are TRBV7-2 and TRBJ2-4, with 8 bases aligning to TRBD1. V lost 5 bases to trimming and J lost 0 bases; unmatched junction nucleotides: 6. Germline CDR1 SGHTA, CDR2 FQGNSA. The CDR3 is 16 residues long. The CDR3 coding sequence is TGTGCCAGCAGCCCCCGGGACAGGCTAGCCAAAAACATTCAGTACTTC. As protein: CASSPRDRLAKNIQYF. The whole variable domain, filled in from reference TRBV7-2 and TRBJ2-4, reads GAGVSQSPSNKVTEKGKDVELRCDPISGHTALYWYRQSLGQGLEFLIYFQGNSAPDKSGLPSDRFSAERTGGSVSTLTIQRTQQEDSAVYLCASSPRDRLAKNIQYFGAGTRLSVL.

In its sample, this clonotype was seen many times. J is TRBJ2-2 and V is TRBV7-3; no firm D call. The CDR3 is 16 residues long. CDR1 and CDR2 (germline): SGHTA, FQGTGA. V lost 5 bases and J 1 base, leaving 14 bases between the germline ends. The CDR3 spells CASSLRRTQNTGELFF. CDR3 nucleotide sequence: TGTGCCAGCAGCCTCCGGCGAACACAGAACACCGGGGAGCTGTTTTTT. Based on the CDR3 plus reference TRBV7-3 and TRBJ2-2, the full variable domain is GAGVSQTPSNKVTEKGKYVELRCDPISGHTALYWYRQSLGQGPEFLIYFQGTGAADDSGLPNDRFFAVRPEGSVSTLKIQRTERGDSAVYLCASSLRRTQNTGELFFGEGSRLTVL.

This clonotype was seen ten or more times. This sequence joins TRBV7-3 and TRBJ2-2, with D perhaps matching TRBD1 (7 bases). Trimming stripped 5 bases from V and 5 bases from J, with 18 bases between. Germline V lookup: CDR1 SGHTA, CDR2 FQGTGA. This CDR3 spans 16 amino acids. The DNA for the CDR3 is TGTGCCAGCAGCCCGTACAGGGGACTCAGGACCGGGGAGCTGTTTTTT. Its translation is CASSPYRGLRTGELFF.

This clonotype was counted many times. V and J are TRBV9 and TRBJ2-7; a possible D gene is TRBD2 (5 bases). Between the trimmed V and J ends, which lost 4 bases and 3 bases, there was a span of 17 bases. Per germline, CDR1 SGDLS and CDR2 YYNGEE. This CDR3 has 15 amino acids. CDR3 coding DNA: TGTGCCAGCAGCACCGGGTGGACTTCCAACTACGAGCAGTACTTC. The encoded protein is CASSTGWTSNYEQYF.

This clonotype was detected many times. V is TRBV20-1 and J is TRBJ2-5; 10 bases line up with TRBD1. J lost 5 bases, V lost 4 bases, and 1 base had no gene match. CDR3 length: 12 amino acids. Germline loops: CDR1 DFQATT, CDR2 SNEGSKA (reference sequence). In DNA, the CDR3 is TGCAGTGCTATGGACAGGGGGGAGACCCAGTACTTC. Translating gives CSAMDRGETQYF.

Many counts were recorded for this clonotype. DNA of the CDR3: TGCAGCGTTGATAATGCGGGGAACACTGAAGCTTTCTTT. It specifies CSVDNAGNTEAFF. The chain uses TRBV29-1 and TRBJ1-1; no clear D gene. Trimming took 3 bases from V and 1 from J, leaving 9 bases between them. Per the germline V gene, CDR1 is SQVTM and CDR2 is ANQGSEA. This CDR3 is built from 13 residues. The variable domain in full, with the rest retrieved from reference TRBV29-1 and TRBJ1-1, is SAVISQKPSRDICQRGTSLTIQCQVDSQVTMMFWYRQQPGQSLTLIATANQGSEATYESGFVIDKFPISRPNLTFSTLTVSNMSPEDSSIYLCSVDNAGNTEAFFGQGTRLTVV.

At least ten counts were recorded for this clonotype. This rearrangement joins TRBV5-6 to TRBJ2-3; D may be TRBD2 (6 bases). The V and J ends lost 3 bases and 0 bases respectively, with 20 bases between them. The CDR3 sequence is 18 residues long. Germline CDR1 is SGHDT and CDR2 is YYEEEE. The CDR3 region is CASSSITEGGESTDTQYF. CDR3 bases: TGTGCCAGCAGCTCCATTACGGAGGGCGGAGAAAGCACAGATACGCAGTATTTT.

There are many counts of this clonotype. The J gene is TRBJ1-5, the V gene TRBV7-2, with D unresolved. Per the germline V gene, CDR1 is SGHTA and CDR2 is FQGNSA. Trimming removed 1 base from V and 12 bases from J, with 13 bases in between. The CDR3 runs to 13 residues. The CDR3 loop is CASSLGLEQNQHF. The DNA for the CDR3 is TGTGCCAGCAGCTTAGGTCTGGAACAAAACCAGCATTTT.

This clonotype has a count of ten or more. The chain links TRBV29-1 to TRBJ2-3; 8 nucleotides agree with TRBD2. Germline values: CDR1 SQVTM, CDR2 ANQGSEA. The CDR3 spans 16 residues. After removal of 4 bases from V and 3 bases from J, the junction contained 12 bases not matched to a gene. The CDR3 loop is CSVGDSGMSRTDTQYF. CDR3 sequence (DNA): TGCAGCGTTGGGGATAGCGGGATGTCTCGAACAGATACGCAGTATTTT.